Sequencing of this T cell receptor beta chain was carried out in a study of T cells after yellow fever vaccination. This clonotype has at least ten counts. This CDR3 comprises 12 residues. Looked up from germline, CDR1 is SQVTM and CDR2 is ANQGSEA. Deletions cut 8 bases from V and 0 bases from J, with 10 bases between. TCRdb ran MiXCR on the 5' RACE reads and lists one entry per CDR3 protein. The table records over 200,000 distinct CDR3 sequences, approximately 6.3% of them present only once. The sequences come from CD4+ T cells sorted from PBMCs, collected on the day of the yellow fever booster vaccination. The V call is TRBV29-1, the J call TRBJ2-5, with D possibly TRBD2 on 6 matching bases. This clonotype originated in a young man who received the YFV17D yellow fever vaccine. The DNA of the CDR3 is TGCAGCAGACGGGGGAACCAAGAGACCCAGTACTTC. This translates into CSRRGNQETQYF.